These T cell receptor beta chains were read from a single sample in a study of CD8 T cells in Susac syndrome. TCRdb reanalysed the immunoSEQ multiplex PCR reads using MiXCR and keeps one entry per CDR3 protein. This table holds 150,000 or so distinct CDR3 sequences, 95% to 96% found once. Material for sequencing was CD8+ T cells from PBMCs. The source is a human donor with multiple sclerosis. Both conserved end residues are part of each CDR3.

V gene	J gene	CDR3 protein
TRBV3-1	TRBJ1-2	CASRDTYGYTF
TRBV11-2	TRBJ1-1	CASSLLRDTNTEAFF
TRBV15	TRBJ2-3	CATNNYRDSSTDTQYF
TRBV7-9	TRBJ2-2	CASSLAQRGGLKTGELFF
TRBV27	TRBJ2-6	CASSTYSGANVLTF
TRBV9	TRBJ2-1	CASSGWDRVDEQFF
TRBV30	TRBJ2-3	CARGGSTDTQYF
TRBV19	TRBJ2-5	CATSHGTLREETQYF
TRBV3-1	TRBJ1-1	CASSPADRSTEAFF
TRBV27	TRBJ1-5	CASSSSTGLAQPQHF
TRBV13	TRBJ2-5	CASSSGLGLETQYF
TRBV15	TRBJ1-1	CATSGPRGPLNTEAFF
TRBV7-9	TRBJ2-3	CASSPTQGEGTDTQYF
TRBV13	TRBJ2-1	CASSLLRPQGNEQFF
TRBV30	TRBJ1-1	CAFPAAGPEAFF
TRBV30	TRBJ2-3	CAWSGGTDTQYF
TRBV29-1	TRBJ1-1	CSGFAGTPSEAFF
TRBV15	TRBJ2-3	CATSRDRVSTDTQYF
TRBV2	TRBJ2-3	CASSEPDTQYF
TRBV13	TRBJ2-3	CASSPGSGDTQYF
TRBV11-2	TRBJ2-1	CASSLRAGITYNEQFF
TRBV5-1	TRBJ1-1	CASSFRWGNTEAFF
TRBV25-1	TRBJ2-1	CASSVSGGRFGNEQFF
TRBV20-1	TRBJ2-1	CSASGLAASYNEQFF
TRBV7-9	TRBJ2-3	CASSSTTGTDTQYF
TRBV16	TRBJ1-1	CASSQRGSTTEAFF
TRBV27	TRBJ1-2	CASSSPDYGYTF
TRBV7-9	TRBJ2-1	CASSLGAGVNNEQFF